Listed below are T cell receptor beta chains from one sample, sequenced in a study of identical twins. TCRdb used MiXCR to reprocess the 5' RACE reads, holding one entry per CDR3 protein. The top ten hold approximately 3.6% of the sample, which has around 240,000 distinct CDR3 sequences, about 7.3% seen once. The same data also went into a second study, on yellow fever vaccine responses in identical twins.

The material sequenced was memory (CD45RO+) T cells sorted from blood. All receptors come from a woman aged 18-35 years in good health. Each CDR3 is given with its conserved first and last residue. D genes are given only for firm matches. The size field is filled for only some rows; it gives once, few, many or a size class.

d_call	v_call	clone_size	j_call	cdr3_aa	cdr3_nt
NA	TRBV4-2	many	TRBJ1-4	CASSPGGASEKLFF	TGTGCCAGCAGCCCCGGGGGGGCAAGCGAAAAACTGTTTTTT
NA	TRBV2	many	TRBJ2-6	CASETVSGANVLTF	TGTGCCAGCGAAACGGTCTCTGGGGCCAACGTCCTGACTTTC
TRBD1	TRBV28	few	TRBJ1-4	CASSLGTDYNEKLFF	TGTGCCAGCAGTTTAGGGACAGATTATAATGAAAAACTGTTTTTT
TRBD2	TRBV29-1	NA	TRBJ2-7	CSYLGLADEQYF	TGCAGCTACCTGGGACTAGCAGACGAGCAGTACTTC
NA	TRBV12-3/TRBV12-4	many	TRBJ1-1	CAVFTGRGENTEAFF	TGTGCCGTCTTTACAGGGCGAGGGGAGAACACTGAAGCTTTCTTT
TRBD2	TRBV20-1	NA	TRBJ2-7	CCARGDDGTSGSKPPYEQYF	TGCTGTGCTAGAGGGGACGACGGGACTAGCGGGAGTAAACCTCCCTACGAGCAGTACTTC
NA	TRBV6-2/TRBV6-3	NA	TRBJ2-7	CASSYGTGPYEQYF	TGTGCCAGCAGTTACGGTACGGGTCCCTACGAGCAGTACTTC
NA	TRBV7-8	few	TRBJ2-2	CASSLGGSALSEELFF	TGTGCCAGCAGCTTAGGGGGTAGCGCCCTTTCCGAGGAGCTGTTTTTT
TRBD2	TRBV12-3/TRBV12-4	many	TRBJ2-5	CASRRTGTSGSQETQYF	TGTGCCAGCAGACGGACCGGGACTAGCGGGTCCCAAGAGACCCAGTACTTC
TRBD1	TRBV12-3/TRBV12-4	NA	TRBJ2-6	CASNSQDRGRLGANVLTF	TGTGCCAGCAATAGTCAGGACAGGGGGCGTTTAGGGGCCAACGTCCTGACTTTC
TRBD1	TRBV6-5	many	TRBJ2-7	CASANTGTGAYEQYF	TGTGCCAGCGCTAATACCGGGACAGGGGCCTACGAGCAGTACTTC
NA	TRBV12-3/TRBV12-4	few	TRBJ2-1	CASSGADYNEQFF	TGTGCCAGCAGTGGAGCGGACTACAATGAGCAGTTCTTC
TRBD1	TRBV18	few	TRBJ2-7	CASSPRTGGYEQYF	TGTGCCAGCTCACCCCGGACAGGGGGTTACGAGCAGTACTTC
TRBD2	TRBV4-2	many	TRBJ2-1	CASSPGGRAYNEQFF	TGTGCCAGCAGCCCAGGCGGGAGGGCCTACAATGAGCAGTTCTTC
TRBD1	TRBV5-1	many	TRBJ2-1	CASRPGTGNNEQFF	TGCGCCAGCAGACCCGGGACAGGGAACAATGAGCAGTTCTTC
TRBD1	TRBV5-1	NA	TRBJ1-1	CASSTRQGYTEAFF	TGCGCCAGCAGCACCCGACAGGGTTATACTGAAGCTTTCTTT
NA	TRBV10-3	many	TRBJ1-4	CAISEWGLNEKLFF	TGTGCCATCAGTGAATGGGGGCTCAATGAAAAACTGTTTTTT
TRBD2	TRBV20-1	few	TRBJ2-1	CSAGDSGRAYNEQFF	TGCAGTGCTGGGGACAGCGGGAGGGCTTACAATGAGCAGTTCTTC
NA	TRBV3-1	few	TRBJ2-1	CASSQGTGYNEQFF	TGTGCCAGCAGCCAAGGGACGGGTTACAATGAGCAGTTCTTC
NA	TRBV20-1	few	TRBJ2-1	CSAFIIAVQFF	TGCAGTGCTTTTATCATAGCGGTGCAGTTCTTC
TRBD2	TRBV6-2/TRBV6-3	many	TRBJ2-1	CASSYSREGNEQFF	TGTGCCAGCAGTTACTCCCGGGAGGGGAATGAGCAGTTCTTC
TRBD1	TRBV6-5	NA	TRBJ2-7	CASSYSVQGASYEQYF	TGTGCCAGCAGTTACTCGGTACAGGGGGCGTCCTACGAGCAGTACTTC
TRBD1	TRBV3-1	many	TRBJ2-2	CASSQTGKIGELFF	TGTGCCAGCAGCCAGACAGGGAAGATCGGGGAGCTGTTTTTT
NA	TRBV12-5	few	TRBJ1-4	CASGSTLVGFWGEKLFF	TGTGCTAGTGGTTCGACCTTGGTGGGGTTTTGGGGTGAAAAACTGTTTTTT
NA	TRBV5-1	many	TRBJ1-1	CASSLAGQPNTEAFF	TGCGCCAGCAGCTTGGCCGGCCAGCCGAACACTGAAGCTTTCTTT
TRBD2	TRBV24-1	NA	TRBJ2-5	CATSDHTQGLAGIGETQYF	TGTGCCACCAGTGACCATACACAAGGACTAGCGGGAATTGGAGAGACCCAGTACTTC
TRBD2	TRBV29-1	NA	TRBJ2-1	CSVEAPSGGYYNEQFF	TGCAGCGTTGAGGCGCCTAGCGGGGGGTACTACAATGAGCAGTTCTTC
NA	TRBV3-1	many	TRBJ1-2	CASSQDWGSNYGYTF	TGTGCCAGCAGCCAAGATTGGGGCAGTAACTATGGCTACACCTTC
TRBD1	TRBV7-2	NA	TRBJ2-1	CASRYHRGLNNEQFF	TGTGCCAGCAGGTACCACAGGGGTCTCAACAATGAGCAGTTCTTC
NA	TRBV21-1	many	TRBJ2-7	CASRDGAYEQYF	TGTGCCAGCAGGGACGGAGCCTACGAGCAGTACTTC
NA	TRBV4-1	few	TRBJ1-6	CASSQFLAAGNNSPLHF	TGCGCCAGCAGCCAATTCTTGGCGGCAGGGAATAATTCACCCCTCCACTTT
TRBD1	TRBV20-1	few	TRBJ2-5	CSARGTGRQTQYF	TGCAGTGCTCGGGGGACAGGGAGGCAGACCCAGTACTTC
TRBD2	TRBV5-1	many	TRBJ2-5	CASSLRSSGRAGETQYF	TGCGCCAGCAGCTTGAGATCTAGCGGGAGGGCCGGAGAGACCCAGTACTTC
TRBD2	TRBV12-3/TRBV12-4	many	TRBJ2-1	CASTFSGSRNNEQFF	TGTGCCAGCACCTTTAGCGGGAGCCGTAACAATGAGCAGTTCTTC
TRBD2	TRBV5-1	NA	TRBJ2-7	CASSKSGRGSYEQYF	TGCGCCAGCAGCAAAAGCGGGAGAGGCTCCTACGAGCAGTACTTC
NA	TRBV11-2	many	TRBJ2-3	CASSLVWSWQYF	TGTGCCAGCAGCTTAGTCTGGTCGTGGCAGTATTTT
TRBD1	TRBV20-1	NA	TRBJ1-4	CSARAVGQGWEKLFF	TGCAGTGCTAGAGCGGTCGGACAGGGGTGGGAAAAACTGTTTTTT
TRBD1	TRBV5-6	few	TRBJ1-1	CASSLGTGIEAFF	TGTGCCAGCAGCTTGGGGACAGGGATTGAAGCTTTCTTT
NA	TRBV6-5	few	TRBJ2-1	CASSYRSPEAANEQFF	TGTGCCAGCAGTTACCGCTCTCCGGAGGCAGCCAATGAGCAGTTCTTC
NA	TRBV12-3/TRBV12-4	many	TRBJ1-3	CASTTGVPLRNTIYF	TGTGCCAGCACCACCGGGGTCCCTCTCCGAAACACCATATATTTT
TRBD1	TRBV6-5	NA	TRBJ2-3	CASSYSGTGYLSSTDTQYF	TGTGCCAGCAGTTACTCCGGGACAGGATACCTTTCTAGCACAGATACGCAGTATTTT
NA	TRBV20-1	many	TRBJ2-1	CSAPHVRSQAAYNEQFF	TGCAGTGCTCCCCACGTACGTTCCCAAGCGGCCTACAATGAGCAGTTCTTC
NA	TRBV29-1	few	TRBJ1-2	CSVESVYGYTF	TGCAGCGTTGAGTCAGTCTATGGCTACACCTTC
TRBD1	TRBV6-1	many	TRBJ1-1	CASSTRGKGATEAFF	TGTGCCAGCAGCACCAGGGGGAAGGGGGCAACTGAAGCTTTCTTT
TRBD2	TRBV7-3	few	TRBJ2-3	CASSLTPAGGMNTQYF	TGTGCCAGCAGCTTAACTCCAGCGGGAGGCATGAATACGCAGTATTTT
TRBD2	TRBV6-2/TRBV6-3	many	TRBJ2-1	CASSYAEKLAASSYNEQFF	TGTGCCAGCAGTTACGCGGAGAAACTAGCGGCTAGCTCCTACAATGAGCAGTTCTTC